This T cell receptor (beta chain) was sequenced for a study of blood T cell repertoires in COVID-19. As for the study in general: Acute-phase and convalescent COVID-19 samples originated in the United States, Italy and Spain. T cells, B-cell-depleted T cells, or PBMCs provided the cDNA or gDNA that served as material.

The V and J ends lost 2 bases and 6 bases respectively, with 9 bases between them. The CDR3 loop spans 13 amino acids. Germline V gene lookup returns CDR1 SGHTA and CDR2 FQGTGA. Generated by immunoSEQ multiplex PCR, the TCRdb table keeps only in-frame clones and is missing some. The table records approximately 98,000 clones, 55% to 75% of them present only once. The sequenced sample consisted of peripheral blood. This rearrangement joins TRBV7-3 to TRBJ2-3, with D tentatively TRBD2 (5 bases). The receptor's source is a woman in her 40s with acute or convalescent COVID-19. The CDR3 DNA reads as TGTGCCAGCAGCTTAGCGTCGGGGGATACGCAGTATTTT. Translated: CASSLASGDTQYF.